This T cell receptor beta chain was sequenced in a study of blood T cell repertoires in COVID-19. In the original analysis: Researchers report that nucleated cell counts were estimated from reference gene primer amplification. Profiled with immunoSEQ multiplex PCR; TCRdb holds only in-frame clones, not every one. The D gene and trimming were derived from the DNA, and the V and J assignments and clone size from that table. The sample includes a few hundred thousand clones, about 87% of them seen just once. V was clipped by 5 bases and J by 5 bases; unmatched bases: 5. The CDR3 has 13 amino acids. The germline CDR1 and CDR2 sequences are SEHNR and FQNEAQ (reference sequence).

J is TRBJ2-5 and V is TRBV7-9; 7 bases line up with TRBD2. Material: PBMCs or T cells enriched from blood (not recorded which). This clonotype originated in a man aged 30 to 45 who had recovered from COVID-19. The CDR3 loop reads CASSLLATETQYF. CDR3 bases: TGTGCCAGCAGCCTACTAGCGACCGAGACCCAGTACTTC.